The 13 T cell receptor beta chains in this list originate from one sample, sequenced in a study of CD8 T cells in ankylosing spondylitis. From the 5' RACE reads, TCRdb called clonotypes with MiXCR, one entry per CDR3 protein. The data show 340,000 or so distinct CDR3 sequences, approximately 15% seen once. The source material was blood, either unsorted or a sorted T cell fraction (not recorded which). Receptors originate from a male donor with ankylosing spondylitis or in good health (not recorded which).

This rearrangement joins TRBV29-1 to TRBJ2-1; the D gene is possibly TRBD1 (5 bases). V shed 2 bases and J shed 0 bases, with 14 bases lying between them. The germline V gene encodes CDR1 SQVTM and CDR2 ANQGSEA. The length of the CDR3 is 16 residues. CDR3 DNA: TGCAGCGTTGAACTGGTTGGCAGGGTCTCCTACAATGAGCAGTTCTTC. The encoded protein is CSVELVGRVSYNEQFF.

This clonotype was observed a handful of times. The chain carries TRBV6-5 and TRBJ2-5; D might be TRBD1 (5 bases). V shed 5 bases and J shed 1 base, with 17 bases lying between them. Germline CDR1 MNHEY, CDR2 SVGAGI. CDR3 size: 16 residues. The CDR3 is CASSHDRISVQETQYF. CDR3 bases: TGTGCCAGCAGTCACGACAGAATCTCGGTCCAAGAGACCCAGTACTTC.

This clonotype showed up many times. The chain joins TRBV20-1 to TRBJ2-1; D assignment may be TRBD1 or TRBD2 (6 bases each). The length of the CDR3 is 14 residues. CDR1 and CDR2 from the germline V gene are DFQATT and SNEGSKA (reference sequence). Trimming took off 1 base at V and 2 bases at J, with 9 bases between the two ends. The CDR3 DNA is TGCAGTGCTAGAGGTGGGGGGCCCTACAATGAGCAGTTCTTC. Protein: CSARGGGPYNEQFF.

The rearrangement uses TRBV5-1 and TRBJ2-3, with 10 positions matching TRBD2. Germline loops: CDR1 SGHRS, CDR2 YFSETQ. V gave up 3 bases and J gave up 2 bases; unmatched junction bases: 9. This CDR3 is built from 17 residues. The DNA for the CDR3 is TGCGCCAGCAGCTCTACTAGCGGGATTGGGGCCACAGATACGCAGTATTTT. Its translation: CASSSTSGIGATDTQYF.

The CDR3 DNA sequence: TGTGCCAGCAGCCGCATAACGACTGGAGTAGAAGCTTTCTTT. Amino acid sequence: CASSRITTGVEAFF. This rearrangement joins TRBV11-2 to TRBJ1-1, with D unclear. Germline CDR1 is SGHAT and CDR2 is FQNNGV. CDR3 length: 14 amino acids. V was pared by 5 bases and J by 8 bases, with 18 bases between.

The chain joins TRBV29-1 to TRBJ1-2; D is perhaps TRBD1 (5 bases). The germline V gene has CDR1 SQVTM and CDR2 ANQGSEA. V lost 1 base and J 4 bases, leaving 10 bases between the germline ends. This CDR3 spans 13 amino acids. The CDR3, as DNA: TGCAGCGTTGAAGGGCAGGGTCCCTATGGCTACACCTTC. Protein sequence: CSVEGQGPYGYTF.

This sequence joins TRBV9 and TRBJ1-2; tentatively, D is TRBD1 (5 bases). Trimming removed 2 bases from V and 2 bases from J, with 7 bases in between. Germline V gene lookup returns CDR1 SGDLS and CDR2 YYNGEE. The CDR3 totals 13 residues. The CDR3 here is CASSVEGNYGYTF. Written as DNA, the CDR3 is TGTGCCAGCAGCGTTGAGGGGAACTATGGCTACACCTTC.

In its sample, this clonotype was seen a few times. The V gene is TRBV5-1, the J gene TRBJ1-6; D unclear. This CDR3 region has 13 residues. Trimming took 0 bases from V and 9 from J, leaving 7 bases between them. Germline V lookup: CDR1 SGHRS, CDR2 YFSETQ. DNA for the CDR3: TGCGCCAGCAGCTTGGCCCCGATTTCACCCCTCCACTTT. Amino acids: CASSLAPISPLHF.

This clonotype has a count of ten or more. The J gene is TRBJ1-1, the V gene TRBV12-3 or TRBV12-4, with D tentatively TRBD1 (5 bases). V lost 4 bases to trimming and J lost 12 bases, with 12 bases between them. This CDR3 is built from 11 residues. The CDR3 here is CASSYRLETFF. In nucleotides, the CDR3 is TGTGCCAGCAGTTACAGGCTCGAAACTTTCTTT.

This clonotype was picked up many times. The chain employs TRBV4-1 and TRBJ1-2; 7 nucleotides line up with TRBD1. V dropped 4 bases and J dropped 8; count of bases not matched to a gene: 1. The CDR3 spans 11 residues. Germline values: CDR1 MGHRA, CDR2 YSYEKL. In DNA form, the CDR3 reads TGCGCCAGCAGCCGACAGGGCGGCTACACCTTC. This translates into CASSRQGGYTF.

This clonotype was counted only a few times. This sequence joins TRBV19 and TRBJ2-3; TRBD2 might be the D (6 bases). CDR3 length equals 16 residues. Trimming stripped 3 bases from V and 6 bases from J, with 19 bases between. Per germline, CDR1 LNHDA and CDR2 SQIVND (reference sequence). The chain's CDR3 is CASSIASAGPFDTQYF. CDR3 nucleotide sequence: TGTGCCAGTAGTATCGCTTCGGCGGGGCCTTTCGATACGCAGTATTTT.

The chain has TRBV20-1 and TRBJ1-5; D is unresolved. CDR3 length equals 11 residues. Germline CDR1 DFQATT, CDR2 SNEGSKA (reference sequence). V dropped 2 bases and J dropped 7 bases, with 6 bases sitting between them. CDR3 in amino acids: CSARYGQPQHF. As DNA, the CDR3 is TGCAGTGCTAGATACGGGCAGCCCCAGCATTTT.

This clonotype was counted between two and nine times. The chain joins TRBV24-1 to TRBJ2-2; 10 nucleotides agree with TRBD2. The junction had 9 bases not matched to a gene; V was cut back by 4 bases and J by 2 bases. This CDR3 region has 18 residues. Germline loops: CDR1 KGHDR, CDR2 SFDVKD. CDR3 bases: TGTGCCACCAGTGACTTAGATAGCGGGGGGTCCAACACCGGGGAGCTGTTTTTT. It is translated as CATSDLDSGGSNTGELFF.